This is a list of T cell receptor beta chains from one sample in a study of CD8 T cells in Susac syndrome. TCRdb fed the immunoSEQ multiplex PCR reads into MiXCR, producing one record per CDR3 protein. The table lists tens of thousands of distinct CDR3 sequences, roughly 94% of them singletons. Sequencing was carried out using CD8+ T cells from PBMCs. The receptors here all came from a human donor with Susac syndrome. Both conserved end residues are part of each CDR3. The D gene is left open where the match is weak. Clone size is given for some rows only: seen once, a few or many times, or a class if the clone is expanded.

J gene,clone size,V gene,D gene,CDR3 DNA,CDR3 protein
TRBJ2-7,.,TRBV6-2/TRBV6-3,.,TGTGCCAGCAGCCCATACGGGACCCCTTCGGACGAGCAGTACTTC,CASSPYGTPSDEQYF
TRBJ2-1,.,TRBV20-1,TRBD2,TGCAGTGCTAGACTAGCGGGGGGGCCGAGCTCCTACAATGAGCAGTTCTTC,CSARLAGGPSSYNEQFF
TRBJ2-2,.,TRBV20-1,.,TGCAGTGCCCCAGAATCGGGATTTTCCGGGGAGCTGTTTTTT,CSAPESGFSGELFF
TRBJ2-5,.,TRBV3-1,TRBD2,TGTGCCAGCAGCCAAGAAAAGTGGCTAGCGGGGCAGACCCAGTACTTC,CASSQEKWLAGQTQYF
TRBJ1-5,.,TRBV19,TRBD1,TGTGCCAGTAGTACCTCAGGGGGGGGCAATCAGCCCCAGCATTTT,CASSTSGGGNQPQHF
TRBJ2-3,.,TRBV7-3,TRBD2,TGTGCCAGCAGCTCAGACGGGAAGCGGGGGGGCCGAGATACGCAGTATTTT,CASSSDGKRGGRDTQYF
TRBJ1-3,.,TRBV7-6,.,TGTGCCAGCAGCCTCGGACGGCACTCTGGAAACACCATATATTTT,CASSLGRHSGNTIYF
TRBJ2-5,.,TRBV7-9,TRBD2,TGTGCCAGCAGCTTAGGACCGCGGGGGGGCCAAGAGACCCAGTACTTC,CASSLGPRGGQETQYF
TRBJ2-7,.,TRBV12-5,.,TGTGCTAGTGGTTCGCACGGTTGGGACGAGCAGTACTTC,CASGSHGWDEQYF
TRBJ2-7,.,TRBV7-8,TRBD2,TGTGCCAGCAGCTCTAGCGGGGGCCATACCTACGAGCAGTACTTC,CASSSSGGHTYEQYF
TRBJ2-7,.,TRBV3-1,.,TGTGCCAGCAGCCAAGATCGGGGGACTCTACCCTCCTACGAGCAGTACTTC,CASSQDRGTLPSYEQYF
TRBJ1-6,.,TRBV20-1,.,TGCAGTGCTAGATCGGGAACAGAGGGATCACCCCTCCACTTT,CSARSGTEGSPLHF
TRBJ2-1,.,TRBV5-4,TRBD2,TGTGCCAGCAGCTTTGGGACTAGCGGGGGGGCAGTATATGAGCAGTTCTTC,CASSFGTSGGAVYEQFF
TRBJ2-3,.,TRBV13,TRBD2,TGTGCCAGCAGCTTAAGCGGGGGACCCACAGATACGCAGTATTTT,CASSLSGGPTDTQYF
TRBJ2-7,.,TRBV19,.,TGTGCCAGTAGTATAGGAGCAGGGAACGAGCAGTACTTC,CASSIGAGNEQYF
TRBJ2-7,.,TRBV10-3,.,TGTGCCATCAGTGAGTCACGGTCCGGGAGCTCCTACGAGCAGTACTTC,CAISESRSGSSYEQYF
TRBJ1-5,.,TRBV20-1,.,TGCAGTGCTAGAGGGGTTCCTACAGGGTTTTCCCAGCCCCAGCATTTT,CSARGVPTGFSQPQHF
TRBJ1-2,.,TRBV27,.,TGTGCCAGTGGGTTTGGAGCAGGACATAACTATGGCTACACCTTC,CASGFGAGHNYGYTF
TRBJ1-5,.,TRBV29-1,.,TGCAGCGTGTTACAGGGTTGGGATCAGCCCCAGCATTTT,CSVLQGWDQPQHF
TRBJ2-1,.,TRBV14,.,TGTGCCAGCAGCCAAGAAAGACCGCAGTTCTTC,CASSQERPQFF
TRBJ1-2,.,TRBV12-5,.,TGTGCTAGTGGTCCCCTCGACGGGACCTATGGCTACACCTTC,CASGPLDGTYGYTF
TRBJ2-7,once,TRBV6-1,.,TGTGCCAGCAGTGAACAAGACAGCACCTACGAGCAGTACTTC,CASSEQDSTYEQYF
TRBJ2-1,.,TRBV12-3/TRBV12-4,TRBD1,TGTGCCAGCAGTTTAGGGACAGGGGTCACGTTCTGGCAGTTCTTC,CASSLGTGVTFWQFF
TRBJ2-7,.,TRBV15,.,TGTGCCTCCAGGGAAGGGACAAGTGACGAGCAGTACTTC,CASREGTSDEQYF
TRBJ2-4,.,TRBV7-9,.,TGTGCCAGCAGCTTAAGCCAGCCGGCCAATTACATTCAGTACTTC,CASSLSQPANYIQYF
TRBJ2-1,.,TRBV20-1,TRBD2,TGCAGTGCTAGAGCCCAGCGGGGGGACTACAATGAGCAGTTCTTC,CSARAQRGDYNEQFF
TRBJ2-7,.,TRBV5-1,.,TGCGCCAGCAGCTTGTCCGGCGGGTCATCCTACGAGCAGTACTTC,CASSLSGGSSYEQYF